This T cell receptor beta chain is drawn from a study of cytomegalovirus exposure and HLA in healthy donors. The study's findings and limits: Through in vitro validation, three CMV-associated chains were shown to be specific for CMV antigens. Subsequent analysis of the 100 to 150 validation repertoires found a tendency for first-cohort TCR clusters to co-occur.

Comments on this clone: Its antigen is unidentified.

This CDR3 comprises 15 residues. Germline values: CDR1 SGHDT, CDR2 YYEEEE. Trimming removed 2 bases from V and 3 bases from J; junction bases left unmatched: 4. Measured with immunoSEQ multiplex PCR; TCRdb has only the in-frame clones, and not every one. The data hold about 130,000 clones, with around nine tenths observed a single time. The source is a man younger than 40 in good health and CMV-seronegative. The chain has TRBV5-6 and TRBJ2-3; 9 bases are a match to TRBD1. Material: PBMCs. The CDR3 DNA is TGTGCCAGCAGCTTACAGGGGGCTGGTACAGATACGCAGTATTTT. Protein sequence: CASSLQGAGTDTQYF.